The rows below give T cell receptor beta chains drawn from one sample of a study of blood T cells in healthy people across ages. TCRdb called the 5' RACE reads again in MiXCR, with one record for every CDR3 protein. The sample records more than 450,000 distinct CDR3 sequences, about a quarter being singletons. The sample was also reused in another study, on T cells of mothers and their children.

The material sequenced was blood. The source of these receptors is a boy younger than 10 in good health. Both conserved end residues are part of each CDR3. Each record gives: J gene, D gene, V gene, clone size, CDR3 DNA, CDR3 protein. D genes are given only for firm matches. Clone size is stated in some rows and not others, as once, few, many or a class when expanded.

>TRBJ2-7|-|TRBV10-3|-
TGTGCCATCAGTTGGGACATAACCTACGAGCAGTACTTC
CAISWDITYEQYF
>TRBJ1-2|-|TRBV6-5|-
TGTGCCAGCAGTTACCAGTGGGGAGCCTATGGCTACACCTTC
CASSYQWGAYGYTF
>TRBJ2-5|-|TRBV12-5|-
TGTGCTAGTGGTCCCCCAAACGGGGAGGAGACCCAGTACTTC
CASGPPNGEETQYF
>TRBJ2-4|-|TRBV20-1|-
TGCAGTGCTAGTGCAGGATCAGCCAAAAACATTCAGTACTTC
CSASAGSAKNIQYF
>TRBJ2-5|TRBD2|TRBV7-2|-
TGTGCCAGCAGCAGCGCTAGCGGCTGGGAGACCCAGTACTTC
CASSSASGWETQYF
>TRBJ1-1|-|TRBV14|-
TGTGCCAGCAGCCAATATCCCCACAGGCATGAAGCTTTCTTT
CASSQYPHRHEAFF
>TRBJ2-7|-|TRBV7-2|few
TGTGCCAGCAGCCGTCTTAGGGCGTTAGTGGGCTACGAGCAGTACTTC
CASSRLRALVGYEQYF
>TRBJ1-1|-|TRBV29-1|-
TGCAGCGCCCGTCGGAGCAGACTCACTGAAGCTTTCTTT
CSARRSRLTEAFF
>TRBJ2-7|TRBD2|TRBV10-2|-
TGCGCCAGCAGTGAGTGGAGCGGGAGTCTTTACGAGCAGTACTTC
CASSEWSGSLYEQYF
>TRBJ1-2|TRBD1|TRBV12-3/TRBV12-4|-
TGTGCCAGCAGTTATGGGACAGGAATTAACTATGGCTACACCTTC
CASSYGTGINYGYTF
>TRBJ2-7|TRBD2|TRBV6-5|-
TGTGCCAGCAGTTACTCGATTTATCTGGCGGGAGTTCGCGAGCAGTACTTC
CASSYSIYLAGVREQYF
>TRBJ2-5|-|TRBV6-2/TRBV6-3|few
TGTGCCAGCAGTTACGAGGGTCGGCAGACCCAGTACTTC
CASSYEGRQTQYF
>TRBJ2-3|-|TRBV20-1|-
TGCAGTGCTAGAGCCATTACGGACCTTACTTACACAGATACGCAGTATTTT
CSARAITDLTYTDTQYF
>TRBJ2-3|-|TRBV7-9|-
TGTGCCAGCAGTTCCTTCGGGACCGGCTCTAGCACAGATACGCAGTATTTT
CASSSFGTGSSTDTQYF
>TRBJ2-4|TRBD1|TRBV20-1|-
TGCAGTGCTAGAGATTACAGGGGGGAAAACATTCAGTACTTC
CSARDYRGENIQYF
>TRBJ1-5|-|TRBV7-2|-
TGTGCCAGCAGCTTAGTACAAAGCAATCAGCCCCAGCATTTT
CASSLVQSNQPQHF
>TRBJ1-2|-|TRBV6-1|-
TGTGCCAGCAGTGAATTCTCTGAGATCTATGGCTACACCTTC
CASSEFSEIYGYTF
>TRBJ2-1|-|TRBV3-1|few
TGTGCCAGCAGCGAGGACGCATCCTCCTACAATGAGCAGTTCTTC
CASSEDASSYNEQFF
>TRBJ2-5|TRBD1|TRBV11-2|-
TGTGCCAGCAGCGAAACCCCGACCGGACAGGGAAGCCAAGAGACCCAGTACTTC
CASSETPTGQGSQETQYF
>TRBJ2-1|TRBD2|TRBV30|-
TGTGCCTGGAGTGCCCAGACTTTGGGGGGGGAGCAGTTCTTC
CAWSAQTLGGEQFF
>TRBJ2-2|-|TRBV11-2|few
TGTGCCAGCACTACCCGGGGGCCCGGTAACACCGGGGAGCTGTTTTTT
CASTTRGPGNTGELFF
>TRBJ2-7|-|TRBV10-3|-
TGTGCCATCAGTGTTCACCCCAGCTCCTACGAGCAGTACTTC
CAISVHPSSYEQYF
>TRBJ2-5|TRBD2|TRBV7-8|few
TGTGCCAGCAGCTTAAGTCGTAGCGGGGGGGCCCGCCAAGAGACCCAGTACTTC
CASSLSRSGGARQETQYF
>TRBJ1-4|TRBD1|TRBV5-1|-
TGCGCCAGCAGTCGGACAGACAGGGGACCGCTAAATGAAAAACTGTTTTTT
CASSRTDRGPLNEKLFF
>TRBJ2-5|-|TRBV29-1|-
TGCAGCGGCCGGGGGAAGTACCAAGAGACCCAGTACTTC
CSGRGKYQETQYF
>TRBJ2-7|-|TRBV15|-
TGTGTCACCAGCAGAGCCGGGACACTAAACTACGAGCAGTACTTC
CVTSRAGTLNYEQYF
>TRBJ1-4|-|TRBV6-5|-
TGTGCCAGCAGCCCCACGGTCCGGGGTGAAAAACTGTTTTTT
CASSPTVRGEKLFF
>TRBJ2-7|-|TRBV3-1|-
TGTGCCAGCAGCCAACGGGGTACGTCGGCTGAGCAGTACTTC
CASSQRGTSAEQYF
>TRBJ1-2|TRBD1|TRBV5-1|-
TGCGCCAGCAGCTACCAGGAGGGGGCGGAAGGCTACACCTTC
CASSYQEGAEGYTF
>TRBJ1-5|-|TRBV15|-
TGTGCCACCAGCAGAGGACCAGGGAGCAATCAGCCCCAGCATTTT
CATSRGPGSNQPQHF
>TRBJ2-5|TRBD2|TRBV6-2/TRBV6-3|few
TGTGCCAGCAGTGACGGGACTAGCGGGGGCCGAGAGACCCAGTACTTC
CASSDGTSGGRETQYF
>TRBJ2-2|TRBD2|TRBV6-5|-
TGTGCCAGCAGTTACTCGACTAGCGGGACCGATGGGCACACCGGGGAGCTGTTTTTT
CASSYSTSGTDGHTGELFF
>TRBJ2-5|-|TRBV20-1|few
TGCAGTGGGGGGTGGGGCCAAGAGACCCAGTACTTC
CSGGWGQETQYF
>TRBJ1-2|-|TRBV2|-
TGTGCCAGCAACGGGGACGCCTATGGCTACACCTTC
CASNGDAYGYTF